This T cell receptor (beta chain) appears in the sequencing data of a study of cytomegalovirus exposure and HLA in healthy donors. The PCR made use of 60 Vbeta and 13 Jbeta primers. Data came from immunoSEQ multiplex PCR; TCRdb stores just in-frame clones and leaves some out. The sample records roughly 200,000 clones, around 85% being singletons. The source of this sequence is a man aged 50 to 60 in good health and CMV-seronegative. The sequenced sample was PBMCs.

CDR3 protein: CASSLRRGREDTQYF. CDR3 in DNA: TGTGCCAGCAGCTTGAGAAGGGGCCGGGAGGATACGCAGTATTTT. The chain has TRBV5-4 and TRBJ2-3; D possibly corresponds to TRBD2 (6 bases). Germline values: CDR1 SGHNT, CDR2 YYREEE (reference sequence). Trimming shortened V by 1 base and J by 6 bases, and 15 bases separated the two germline ends. The CDR3 covers 15 residues.